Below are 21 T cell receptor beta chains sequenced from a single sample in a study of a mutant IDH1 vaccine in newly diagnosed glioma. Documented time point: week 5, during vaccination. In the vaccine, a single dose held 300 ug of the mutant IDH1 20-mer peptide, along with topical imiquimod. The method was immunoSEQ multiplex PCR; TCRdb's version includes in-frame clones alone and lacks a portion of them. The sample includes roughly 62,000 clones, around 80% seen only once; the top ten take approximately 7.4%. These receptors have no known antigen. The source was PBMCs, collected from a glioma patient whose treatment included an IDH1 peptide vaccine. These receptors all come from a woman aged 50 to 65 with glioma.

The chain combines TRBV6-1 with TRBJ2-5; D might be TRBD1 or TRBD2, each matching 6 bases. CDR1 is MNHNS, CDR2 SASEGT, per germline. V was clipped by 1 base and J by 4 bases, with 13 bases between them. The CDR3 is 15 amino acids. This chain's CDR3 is CASSEGGARGETQYF. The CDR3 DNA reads TGTGCCAGCAGTGAAGGGGGGGCCCGGGGAGAGACCCAGTACTTC.

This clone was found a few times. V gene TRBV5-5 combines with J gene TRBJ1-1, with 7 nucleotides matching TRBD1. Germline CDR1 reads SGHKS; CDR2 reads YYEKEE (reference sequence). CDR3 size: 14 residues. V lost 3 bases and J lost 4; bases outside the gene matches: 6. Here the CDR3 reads CASSSRGGGTEAFF. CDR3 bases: TGTGCCAGCAGCTCCAGGGGGGGCGGCACTGAAGCTTTCTTT.

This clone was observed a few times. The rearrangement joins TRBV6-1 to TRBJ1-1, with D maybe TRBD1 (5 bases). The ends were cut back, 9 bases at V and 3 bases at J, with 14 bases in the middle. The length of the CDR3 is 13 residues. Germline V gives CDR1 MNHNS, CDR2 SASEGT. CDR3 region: CASEGRSYTEAFF. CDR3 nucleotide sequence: TGTGCCAGTGAGGGACGGTCATACACTGAAGCTTTCTTT.

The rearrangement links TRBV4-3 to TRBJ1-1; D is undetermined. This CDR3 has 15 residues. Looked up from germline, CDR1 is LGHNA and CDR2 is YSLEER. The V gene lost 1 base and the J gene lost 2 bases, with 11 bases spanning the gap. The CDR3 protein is CASSQAPKGNTEAFF. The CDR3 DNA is TGCGCCAGCAGCCAAGCCCCCAAGGGAAACACTGAAGCTTTCTTT.

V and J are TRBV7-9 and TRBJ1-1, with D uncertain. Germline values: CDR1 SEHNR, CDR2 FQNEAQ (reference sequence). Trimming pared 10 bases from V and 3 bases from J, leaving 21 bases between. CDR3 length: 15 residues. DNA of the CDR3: TGTGCCATCTACCCGGGATCCGGGGTTTACACTGAAGCTTTCTTT. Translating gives CAIYPGSGVYTEAFF.

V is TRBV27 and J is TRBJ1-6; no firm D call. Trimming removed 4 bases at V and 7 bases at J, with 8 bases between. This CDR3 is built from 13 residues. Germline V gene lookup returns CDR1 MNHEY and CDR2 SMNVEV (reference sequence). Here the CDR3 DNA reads TGTGCCAGCAGTTCGCGGGCGAATTCACCCCTCCACTTT. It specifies CASSSRANSPLHF.

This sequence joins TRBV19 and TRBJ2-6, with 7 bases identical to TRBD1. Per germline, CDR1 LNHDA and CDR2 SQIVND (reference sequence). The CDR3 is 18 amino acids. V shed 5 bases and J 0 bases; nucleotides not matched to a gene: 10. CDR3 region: CASSWWQGVLSGANVLTF. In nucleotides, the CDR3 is TGTGCCAGTAGTTGGTGGCAGGGGGTCCTCTCTGGGGCCAACGTCCTGACTTTC.

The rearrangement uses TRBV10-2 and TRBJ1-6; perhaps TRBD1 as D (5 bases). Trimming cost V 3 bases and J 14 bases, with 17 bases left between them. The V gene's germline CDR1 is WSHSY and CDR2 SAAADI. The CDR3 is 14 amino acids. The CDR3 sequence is CASSDRDGPQTLHF. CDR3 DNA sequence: TGCGCCAGCAGTGACCGGGACGGACCTCAAACCCTCCACTTT.

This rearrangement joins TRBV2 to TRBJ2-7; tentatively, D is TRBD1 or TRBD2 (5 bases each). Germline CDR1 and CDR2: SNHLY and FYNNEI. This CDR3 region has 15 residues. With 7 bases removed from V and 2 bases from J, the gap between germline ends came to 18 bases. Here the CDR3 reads CASKPPAGATYEQYF. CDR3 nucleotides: TGTGCCAGCAAGCCCCCGGCCGGGGCCACCTACGAGCAGTACTTC.

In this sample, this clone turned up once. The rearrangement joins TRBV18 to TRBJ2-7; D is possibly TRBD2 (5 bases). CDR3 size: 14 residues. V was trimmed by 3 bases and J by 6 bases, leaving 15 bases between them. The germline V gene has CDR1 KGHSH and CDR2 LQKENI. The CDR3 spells CASSPVNKEAEQYF. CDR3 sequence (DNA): TGTGCCAGCTCACCCGTTAATAAGGAGGCCGAGCAGTACTTC.

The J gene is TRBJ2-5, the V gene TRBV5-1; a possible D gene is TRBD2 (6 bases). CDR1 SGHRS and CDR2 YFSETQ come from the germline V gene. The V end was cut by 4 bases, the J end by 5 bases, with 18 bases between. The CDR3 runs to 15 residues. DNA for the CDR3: TGCGCCAGCAGCCCAACGTGGGGACTGATCGAGACCCAGTACTTC. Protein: CASSPTWGLIETQYF.

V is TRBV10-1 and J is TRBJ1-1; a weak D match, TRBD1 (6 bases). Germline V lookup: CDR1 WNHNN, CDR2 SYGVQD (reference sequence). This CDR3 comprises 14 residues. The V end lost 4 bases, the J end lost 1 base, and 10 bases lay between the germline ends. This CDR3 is CASSAGARNTEAFF. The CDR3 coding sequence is TGCGCCAGCAGTGCGGGGGCTAGGAACACTGAAGCTTTCTTT.

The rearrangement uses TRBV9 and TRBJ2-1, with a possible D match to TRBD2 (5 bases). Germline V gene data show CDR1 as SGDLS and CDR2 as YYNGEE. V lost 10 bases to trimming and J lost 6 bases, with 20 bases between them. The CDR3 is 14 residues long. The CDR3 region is CACSPLASINEQFF. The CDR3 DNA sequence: TGTGCCTGTAGTCCCCTAGCCTCGATCAATGAGCAGTTCTTC.

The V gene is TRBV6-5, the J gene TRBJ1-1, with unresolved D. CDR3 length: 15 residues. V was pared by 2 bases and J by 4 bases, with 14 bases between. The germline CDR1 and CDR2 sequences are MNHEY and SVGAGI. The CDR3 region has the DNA TGTGCCAGCAGTTACGTGGGCCCCCAAGGCACTGAAGCTTTCTTT. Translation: CASSYVGPQGTEAFF.

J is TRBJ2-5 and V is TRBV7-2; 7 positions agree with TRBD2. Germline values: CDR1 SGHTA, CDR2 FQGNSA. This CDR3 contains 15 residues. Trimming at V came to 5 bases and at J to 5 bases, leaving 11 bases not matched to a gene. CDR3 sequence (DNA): TGTGCCAGCAGCCCGCCCGGGGGGACCGGGGAGACCCAGTACTTC. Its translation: CASSPPGGTGETQYF.

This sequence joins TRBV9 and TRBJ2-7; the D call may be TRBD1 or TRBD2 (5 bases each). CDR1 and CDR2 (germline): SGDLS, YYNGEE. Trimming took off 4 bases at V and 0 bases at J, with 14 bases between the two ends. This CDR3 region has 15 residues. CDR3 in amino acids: CASSPRDAGSYEQYF. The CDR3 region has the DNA TGTGCCAGCAGCCCCCGGGACGCGGGCTCCTACGAGCAGTACTTC.

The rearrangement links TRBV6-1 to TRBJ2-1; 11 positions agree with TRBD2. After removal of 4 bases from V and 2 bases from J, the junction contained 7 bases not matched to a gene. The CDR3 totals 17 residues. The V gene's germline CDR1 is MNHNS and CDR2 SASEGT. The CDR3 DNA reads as TGTGCCAGCAGTGTCTTTACTAGCGGGGGTACCTACAATGAGCAGTTCTTC. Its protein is CASSVFTSGGTYNEQFF.

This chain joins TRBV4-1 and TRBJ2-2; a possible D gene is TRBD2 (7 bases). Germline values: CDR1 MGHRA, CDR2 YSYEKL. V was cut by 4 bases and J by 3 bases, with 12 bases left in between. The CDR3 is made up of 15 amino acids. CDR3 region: CASSPGEGDTGELFF. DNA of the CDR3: TGCGCCAGCAGCCCAGGGGAGGGGGACACCGGGGAGCTGTTTTTT.

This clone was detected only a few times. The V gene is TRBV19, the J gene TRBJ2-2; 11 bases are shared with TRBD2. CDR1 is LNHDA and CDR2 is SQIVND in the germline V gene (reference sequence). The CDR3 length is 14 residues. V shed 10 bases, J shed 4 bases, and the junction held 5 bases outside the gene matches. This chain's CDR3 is CATRLAGPTGELFF. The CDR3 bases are TGTGCCACTAGACTAGCGGGGCCCACCGGGGAGCTGTTTTTT.

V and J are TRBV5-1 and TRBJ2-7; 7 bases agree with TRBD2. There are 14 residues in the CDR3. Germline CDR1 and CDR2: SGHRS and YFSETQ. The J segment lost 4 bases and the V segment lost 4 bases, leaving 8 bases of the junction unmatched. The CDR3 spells CASSASGARYEQYF. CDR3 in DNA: TGCGCCAGCAGCGCCAGCGGGGCTAGATACGAGCAGTACTTC. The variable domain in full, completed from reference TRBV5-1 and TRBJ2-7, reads KAGVTQTPRYLIKTRGQQVTLSCSPISGHRSVSWYQQTPGQGLQFLFEYFSETQRNKGNFPGRFSGRQFSNSRSEMNVSTLELGDSALYLCASSASGARYEQYFGPGTRLTVT.

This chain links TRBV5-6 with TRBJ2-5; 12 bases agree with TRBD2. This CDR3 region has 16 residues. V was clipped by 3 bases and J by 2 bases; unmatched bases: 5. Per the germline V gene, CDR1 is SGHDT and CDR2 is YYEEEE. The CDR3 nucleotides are TGTGCCAGCAGCTCCCTAGCGGGGGGGAAACAAGAGACCCAGTACTTC. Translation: CASSSLAGGKQETQYF.